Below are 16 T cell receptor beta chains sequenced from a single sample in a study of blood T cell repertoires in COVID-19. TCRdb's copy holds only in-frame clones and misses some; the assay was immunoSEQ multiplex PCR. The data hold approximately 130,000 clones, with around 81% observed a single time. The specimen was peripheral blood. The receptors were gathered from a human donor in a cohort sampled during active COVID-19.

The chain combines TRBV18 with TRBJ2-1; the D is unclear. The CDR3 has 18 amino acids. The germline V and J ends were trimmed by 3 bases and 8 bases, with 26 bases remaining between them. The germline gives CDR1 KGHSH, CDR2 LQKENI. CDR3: CASSPSSESELNPYEQFF. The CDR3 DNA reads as TGTGCCAGCTCACCCTCTTCGGAGAGCGAGCTTAATCCCTATGAGCAGTTCTTC.

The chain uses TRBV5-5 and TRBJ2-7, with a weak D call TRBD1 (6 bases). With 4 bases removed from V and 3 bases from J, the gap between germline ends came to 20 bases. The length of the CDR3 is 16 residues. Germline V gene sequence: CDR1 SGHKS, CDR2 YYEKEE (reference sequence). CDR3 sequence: CASSPGQSLSLYEQYF. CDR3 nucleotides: TGTGCCAGCAGCCCAGGACAGAGCCTCTCACTCTACGAGCAGTACTTC.

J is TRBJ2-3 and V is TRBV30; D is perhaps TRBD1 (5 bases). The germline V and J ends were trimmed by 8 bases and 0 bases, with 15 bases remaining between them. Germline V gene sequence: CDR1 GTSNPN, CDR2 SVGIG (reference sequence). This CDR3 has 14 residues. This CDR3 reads CAQTKGVSTDTQYF. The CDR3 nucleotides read TGTGCCCAAACGAAAGGGGTTAGCACAGATACGCAGTATTTT.

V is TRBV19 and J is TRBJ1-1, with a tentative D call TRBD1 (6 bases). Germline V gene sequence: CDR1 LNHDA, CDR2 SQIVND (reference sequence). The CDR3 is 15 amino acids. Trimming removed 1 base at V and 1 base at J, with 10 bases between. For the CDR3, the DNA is TGTGCCAGTAGTATAGGCCAGGGGTGGAACACTGAAGCTTTCTTT. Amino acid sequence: CASSIGQGWNTEAFF.

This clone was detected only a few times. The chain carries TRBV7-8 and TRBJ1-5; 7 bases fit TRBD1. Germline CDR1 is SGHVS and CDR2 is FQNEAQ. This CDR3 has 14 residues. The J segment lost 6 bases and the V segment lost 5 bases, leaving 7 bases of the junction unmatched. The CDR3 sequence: CASSRDRAGQPQHF. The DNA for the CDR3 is TGTGCCAGCAGCCGCGACAGGGCTGGTCAGCCCCAGCATTTT. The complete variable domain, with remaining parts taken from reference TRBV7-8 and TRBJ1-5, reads GAGVSQSPRYKVAKRGQDVALRCDPISGHVSLFWYQQALGQGPEFLTYFQNEAQLDKSGLPSDRFFAERPEGSVSTLKIQRTQQEDSAVYLCASSRDRAGQPQHFGDGTRLSIL.

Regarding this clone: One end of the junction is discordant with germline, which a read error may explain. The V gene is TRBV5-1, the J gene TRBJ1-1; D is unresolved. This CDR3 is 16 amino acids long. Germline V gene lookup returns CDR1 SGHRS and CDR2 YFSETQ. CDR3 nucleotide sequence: TGCGCCAAGACGAATCCTAAGGGAGGCATGAAGACTGAAGCTTTCTTT. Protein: CAKTNPKGGMKTEAFF.

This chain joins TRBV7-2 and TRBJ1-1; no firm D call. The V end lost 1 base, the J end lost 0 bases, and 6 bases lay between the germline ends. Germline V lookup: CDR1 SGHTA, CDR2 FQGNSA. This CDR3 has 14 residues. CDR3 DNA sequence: TGTGCCAGCAGCTTAGGAGAAGTGAACACTGAAGCTTTCTTT. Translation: CASSLGEVNTEAFF. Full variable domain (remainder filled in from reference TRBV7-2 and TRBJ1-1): GAGVSQSPSNKVTEKGKDVELRCDPISGHTALYWYRQSLGQGLEFLIYFQGNSAPDKSGLPSDRFSAERTGGSVSTLTIQRTQQEDSAVYLCASSLGEVNTEAFFGQGTRLTVV.

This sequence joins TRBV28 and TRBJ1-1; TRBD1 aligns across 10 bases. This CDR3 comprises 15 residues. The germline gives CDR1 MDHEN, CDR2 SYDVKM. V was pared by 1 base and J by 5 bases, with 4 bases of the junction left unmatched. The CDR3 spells CASSLSTGGWTEAFF. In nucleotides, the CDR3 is TGTGCCAGCAGTTTATCGACAGGGGGCTGGACTGAAGCTTTCTTT.

The DNA for the CDR3 is TGTGCCATCAGGGGTTTAGGAGATGGCTACACCTTC. Translated: CAIRGLGDGYTF. This chain connects TRBV10-3 to TRBJ1-2, with D unresolved. The CDR3 covers 12 residues. V lost 6 bases and J 6 bases, leaving 11 bases between the germline ends. CDR1 ENHRY and CDR2 SYGVKD come from the germline V gene.

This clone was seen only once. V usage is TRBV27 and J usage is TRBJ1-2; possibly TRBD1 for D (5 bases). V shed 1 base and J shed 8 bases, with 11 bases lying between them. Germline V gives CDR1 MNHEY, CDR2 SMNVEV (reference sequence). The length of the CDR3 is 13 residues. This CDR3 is CASSLWGGEGYTF. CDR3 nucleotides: TGTGCCAGCAGTTTATGGGGCGGAGAGGGCTACACCTTC.

CDR3 amino acids: CASSYRRGLNSPLHF. The CDR3 DNA follows: TGTGCCAGCAGTTATCGGAGGGGTTTGAATTCACCCCTCCACTTT. The chain carries TRBV6-5 and TRBJ1-6; the D gene is possibly TRBD1 (5 bases). Germline loops: CDR1 MNHEY, CDR2 SVGAGI. The CDR3 is made up of 15 amino acids. V was cut by 3 bases and J by 7 bases, with 13 bases left in between.

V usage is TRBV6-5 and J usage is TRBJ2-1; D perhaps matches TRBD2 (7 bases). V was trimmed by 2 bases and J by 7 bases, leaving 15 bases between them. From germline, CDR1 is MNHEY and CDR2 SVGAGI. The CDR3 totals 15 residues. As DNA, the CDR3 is TGTGCCAGCAGTTACGAGGGGGGGCCAGGGAATGAGCAGTTCTTC. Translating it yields CASSYEGGPGNEQFF.

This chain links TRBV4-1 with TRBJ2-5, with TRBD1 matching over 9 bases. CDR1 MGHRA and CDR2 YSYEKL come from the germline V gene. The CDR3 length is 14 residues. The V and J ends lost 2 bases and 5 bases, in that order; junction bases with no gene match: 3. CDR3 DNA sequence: TGCGCCAGCAGCCAAACAGGGGGCCGGGAGACCCAGTACTTC. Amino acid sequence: CASSQTGGRETQYF.

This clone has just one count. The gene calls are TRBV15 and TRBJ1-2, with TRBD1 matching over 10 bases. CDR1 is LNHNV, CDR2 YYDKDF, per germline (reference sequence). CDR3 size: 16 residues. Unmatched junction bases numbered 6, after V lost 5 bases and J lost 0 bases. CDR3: CATSGWDRGTNYGYTF. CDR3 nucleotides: TGTGCCACCAGCGGGTGGGACAGGGGAACTAACTATGGCTACACCTTC.

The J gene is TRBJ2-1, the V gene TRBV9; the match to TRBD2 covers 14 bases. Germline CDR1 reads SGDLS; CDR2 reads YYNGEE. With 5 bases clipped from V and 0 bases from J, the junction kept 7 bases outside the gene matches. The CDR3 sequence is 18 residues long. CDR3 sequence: CASSPGTSGGSSYNEQFF. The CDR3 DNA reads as TGTGCCAGCAGTCCAGGGACTAGCGGGGGAAGCTCCTACAATGAGCAGTTCTTC.

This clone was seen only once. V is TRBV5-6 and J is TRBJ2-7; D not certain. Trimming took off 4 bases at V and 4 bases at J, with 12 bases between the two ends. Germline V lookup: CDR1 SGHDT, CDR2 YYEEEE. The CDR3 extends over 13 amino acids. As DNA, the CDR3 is TGTGCCAGCAGCCCGGGTGGCTCTTACGAGCAGTACTTC. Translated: CASSPGGSYEQYF.